Presented here are 23 T cell receptor beta chains from one specimen sequenced in a study of T cells after yellow fever vaccination. TCRdb reprocessed the 5' RACE reads with MiXCR, giving one entry per CDR3 protein. The data show 130,000 or so distinct CDR3 sequences, 15% seen once. Specimen: CD8+ T cells sorted from PBMCs, collected 5 days after the yellow fever booster vaccination. All receptors derive from a man aged 18 to 35 who received the YFV17D yellow fever vaccine.

This sequence joins TRBV27 and TRBJ2-5, with 10 nucleotides matching TRBD2. Trimming at V came to 5 bases and at J to 5 bases, leaving 8 bases not matched to a gene. The CDR3 extends over 15 amino acids. CDR1 MNHEY and CDR2 SMNVEV come from the germline V gene (reference sequence). The CDR3 sequence is CASSHSTSGEETQYF. The CDR3 DNA follows: TGTGCCAGCAGTCACTCAACTAGCGGGGAGGAGACCCAGTACTTC.

This rearrangement joins TRBV6-2 or TRBV6-3 to TRBJ2-3; weak D call: TRBD2 (6 bases). The CDR3 totals 18 residues. Trimming left V 2 bases short and J 5 bases short, with 23 bases between. The germline CDR1 and CDR2 sequences are MNHEY and SVGEGT. CDR3 loop: CASSYPARGAGRRDTQYF. The CDR3 bases are TGTGCCAGCAGTTACCCCGCCCGAGGGGCGGGGAGGAGAGATACGCAGTATTTT.

This clonotype was picked up many times. J is TRBJ2-3 and V is TRBV7-9; 7 bases fit TRBD2. The CDR3 covers 17 residues. Germline V gene data show CDR1 as SEHNR and CDR2 as FQNEAQ (reference sequence). Losses at the gene ends were 5 bases for V and 0 bases for J; bases not matched to a gene: 11. In DNA form, the CDR3 reads TGTGCCAGCAGCCATCTGGTGGCGGGGGTGAGCACAGATACGCAGTATTTT. It yields the protein CASSHLVAGVSTDTQYF.

The genes are TRBV7-9 and TRBJ2-3; D is ambiguous. CDR3 length equals 14 residues. Germline loops: CDR1 SEHNR, CDR2 FQNEAQ (reference sequence). V was pared by 1 base and J by 4 bases, with 9 bases between. The chain's CDR3 is CASSLVLGPDTQYF. CDR3 nucleotides: TGTGCCAGCAGCTTAGTCTTGGGTCCAGATACGCAGTATTTT.

The V and J genes are TRBV4-3 and TRBJ1-6; 7 bases are shared with TRBD1. Per the germline V gene, CDR1 is LGHNA and CDR2 is YSLEER. Trimming took 0 bases from V and 4 from J; bases not matched to a gene: 12. The CDR3 has 19 residues. The CDR3 region has the DNA TGCGCCAGCAGCCAAGAGGAAGACAGGACAGGCCATTATAATTCACCCCTCCACTTT. Translated, it gives CASSQEEDRTGHYNSPLHF.

The chain couples TRBV12-3 or TRBV12-4 to TRBJ2-2, with D possibly being TRBD2 (5 bases). V shed 6 bases and J shed 1 base, with 12 bases lying between them. The CDR3 totals 15 residues. The CDR3 DNA reads as TGTGCCAGCAGCGTGGACTGGAGGAACACCGGGGAGCTGTTTTTT. This codes for CASSVDWRNTGELFF.

This clonotype has only a few counts. One junction end does not reproduce the germline sequence, and a read error may be involved. The chain links TRBV6-1 to TRBJ1-2; 10 bases are a match to TRBD1. Germline assignment: CDR1 MNHNS and CDR2 SASEGT. CDR3 size: 16 residues. The CDR3 reads CASREGQGVSSYGYTF. In DNA, the CDR3 is TGTGCCAGCAGGGAAGGACAGGGGGTCTCCTCCTATGGCTACACCTTC.

This clonotype was observed a handful of times. This chain joins TRBV5-1 and TRBJ2-1, with a tentative D call TRBD2 (6 bases). V shed 5 bases and J shed 0 bases, with 18 bases lying between them. CDR1 and CDR2 from the germline V gene are SGHRS and YFSETQ. The CDR3 sequence is 17 residues long. CDR3: CASRKSGEKSSYNEQFF. The CDR3 DNA follows: TGCGCCAGCAGAAAGTCGGGGGAGAAGAGCTCCTACAATGAGCAGTTCTTC.

This clonotype has just a few counts. V usage is TRBV5-1 and J usage is TRBJ2-3; D may be TRBD1 (6 bases). There are 15 residues in the CDR3. Between the trimmed V and J ends, which lost 1 base and 6 bases, there was a span of 15 bases. The V gene's germline CDR1 is SGHRS and CDR2 YFSETQ. This CDR3 is CASSLLTGHEDTQYF. CDR3 DNA sequence: TGCGCCAGCAGCTTGTTAACAGGGCATGAGGATACGCAGTATTTT. Together with reference TRBV5-1 and TRBJ2-3, the CDR3 gives the full variable domain: KAGVTQTPRYLIKTRGQQVTLSCSPISGHRSVSWYQQTPGQGLQFLFEYFSETQRNKGNFPGRFSGRQFSNSRSEMNVSTLELGDSALYLCASSLLTGHEDTQYFGPGTRLTVL.

This clonotype occurred many times. The J gene is TRBJ2-1, the V gene TRBV20-1, with TRBD2 identical over 11 bases. The CDR3 runs 14 residues. Unmatched junction bases numbered 6, after V lost 5 bases and J lost 6 bases. Germline lookup yields CDR1 DFQATT and CDR2 SNEGSKA (reference sequence). The CDR3 protein is CSAPVAGGPNEQFF. The CDR3 bases are TGCAGTGCTCCTGTAGCGGGGGGGCCCAATGAGCAGTTCTTC.

The gene calls are TRBV5-1 and TRBJ1-2, with TRBD1 identical over 8 bases. CDR1 and CDR2 (germline): SGHRS, YFSETQ. CDR3 length equals 16 residues. Trimming at V came to 2 bases and at J to 3 bases, leaving 9 bases not matched to a gene. The CDR3 is CASSLSPVTGDYGYTF. As DNA, the CDR3 is TGCGCCAGCAGCTTATCCCCAGTGACAGGGGACTATGGCTACACCTTC.

There are a few counts of this clonotype. The CDR3 bases are TGTGCCAGCAGCTTCCCCGGGACAGGGGTTGGCTACACCTTC. Amino acids: CASSFPGTGVGYTF. This chain uses TRBV7-4 with TRBJ1-2; 10 bases map to TRBD1. Germline assignment: CDR1 SGHVT and CDR2 SQSDAQ. Unmatched junction bases numbered 5, after V lost 3 bases and J lost 7 bases. CDR3 length: 14 amino acids. The variable domain in full, with the rest retrieved from reference TRBV7-4 and TRBJ1-2, is GAGVSQSPRYKVAKRGRDVALRCDSISGHVTLYWYRQTLGQGSEVLTYSQSDAQRDKSGRPSGRFSAERPERSVSTLKIQRTEQGDSAVYLCASSFPGTGVGYTFGSGTRLTVV.

The rearrangement joins TRBV4-1 to TRBJ2-7; no firm D call. The V and J ends lost 4 bases and 0 bases respectively, with 10 bases between them. Germline V gene lookup returns CDR1 MGHRA and CDR2 YSYEKL. The CDR3 is 14 residues long. CDR3 loop: CASSPSASSYEQYF. The CDR3 bases are TGCGCCAGCAGCCCTTCAGCCAGCTCCTACGAGCAGTACTTC.

This clonotype was counted between two and nine times. V is TRBV12-3 or TRBV12-4 and J is TRBJ2-3; TRBD2 is a possible D gene (5 bases). This CDR3 contains 16 residues. Trimming took 4 bases from V and 1 from J, leaving 15 bases between them. This chain's CDR3 is CASSSRIGRRTDTQYF. As DNA, the CDR3 is TGTGCCAGCAGTTCACGAATAGGGAGACGCACAGATACGCAGTATTTT.

V usage is TRBV28 and J usage is TRBJ1-2; perhaps TRBD1 as D (5 bases). Trimming shortened V by 3 bases and J by 1 base, and 12 bases separated the two germline ends. The CDR3 has 15 residues. Germline V lookup: CDR1 MDHEN, CDR2 SYDVKM. This CDR3 is CASSFQGAVNYGYTF. DNA of the CDR3: TGTGCCAGCAGTTTCCAGGGCGCCGTTAACTATGGCTACACCTTC.

This clonotype has a handful of counts. The CDR3 DNA follows: TGTGCCAGCAGCGCGAGACCCCTTTACAGGGACCCCTATGGCTACACCTTC. Translating it yields CASSARPLYRDPYGYTF. The chain couples TRBV9 to TRBJ1-2; D may be TRBD1 (6 bases). The CDR3 consists of 17 residues. V shed 3 bases and J shed 4 bases, with 22 bases lying between them. CDR1 is SGDLS and CDR2 is YYNGEE in the germline V gene.

This clonotype has just a few counts. The rearrangement links TRBV7-6 to TRBJ2-5; perhaps TRBD1 as D (5 bases). This CDR3 region has 15 residues. Trimming removed 2 bases from V and 2 bases from J, with 12 bases in between. Germline V gives CDR1 SGHVS, CDR2 FNYEAQ. The CDR3 is CASSLTGREQETQYF. CDR3 coding DNA: TGTGCCAGCAGCTTAACGGGCAGGGAACAAGAGACCCAGTACTTC.

The V gene is TRBV27, the J gene TRBJ1-5; D not resolved. CDR3 length: 14 residues. CDR1 MNHEY and CDR2 SMNVEV come from the germline V gene (reference sequence). Trimming shortened V by 5 bases and J by 0 bases, and 8 bases separated the two germline ends. CDR3 DNA sequence: TGTGCCAGCAGTCTGGGCCTTAGCAATCAGCCCCAGCATTTT. It translates to CASSLGLSNQPQHF.

This clonotype was recorded a few times. V gene TRBV7-9 combines with J gene TRBJ2-7; 8 nucleotides agree with TRBD2. The CDR3 is made up of 15 amino acids. With V trimmed by 1 base and J by 3 bases, 5 bases remained unmatched. Germline CDR1 reads SEHNR; CDR2 reads FQNEAQ (reference sequence). The CDR3 coding sequence is TGTGCCAGCAGCTTAGTTAGCGGGGACCACTACGAGCAGTACTTC. Translation gives CASSLVSGDHYEQYF.

This clonotype appeared a few times. This sequence joins TRBV6-2 or TRBV6-3 and TRBJ2-5, with D perhaps matching TRBD2 (5 bases). Germline V gene data show CDR1 as MNHEY and CDR2 as SVGEGT. This CDR3 has 16 amino acids. V shed 2 bases and J shed 4 bases, with 17 bases lying between them. CDR3 residues: CASSYAAGHPVETQYF. The DNA for the CDR3 is TGTGCCAGCAGTTACGCGGCGGGTCATCCAGTAGAGACCCAGTACTTC.

This clonotype was counted between two and nine times. The rearrangement joins TRBV20-1 to TRBJ1-1; perhaps TRBD1 as D (6 bases). Germline-derived CDR1 and CDR2 are DFQATT and SNEGSKA (reference sequence). This CDR3 is 14 amino acids long. Between the trimmed V and J ends, which lost 1 base and 1 base, there was a span of 10 bases. The chain's CDR3 is CSARGGQTNTEAFF. CDR3 nucleotide sequence: TGCAGTGCTAGAGGGGGGCAGACGAACACTGAAGCTTTCTTT.

This chain joins TRBV12-3 or TRBV12-4 and TRBJ2-5; possible D gene TRBD2, 7 bases. Trimming pared 3 bases from V and 5 bases from J, leaving 16 bases between. The CDR3 has 15 amino acids. In nucleotides, the CDR3 is TGTGCCAGCAGTTTTCATGGGGGGGGGCGGGAGACCCAGTACTTC. It encodes CASSFHGGGRETQYF.

The chain joins TRBV15 to TRBJ2-1, with D perhaps assigned TRBD1 or TRBD2 (5 bases each). The ends were cut back, 1 base at V and 1 base at J, with 14 bases in the middle. CDR3 length: 17 residues. Germline CDR1 LNHNV, CDR2 YYDKDF (reference sequence). Written as DNA, the CDR3 is TGTGCCACCAGCAGAGGGGTGGGGGTAGGGTCCTACAATGAGCAGTTCTTC. Protein sequence: CATSRGVGVGSYNEQFF.